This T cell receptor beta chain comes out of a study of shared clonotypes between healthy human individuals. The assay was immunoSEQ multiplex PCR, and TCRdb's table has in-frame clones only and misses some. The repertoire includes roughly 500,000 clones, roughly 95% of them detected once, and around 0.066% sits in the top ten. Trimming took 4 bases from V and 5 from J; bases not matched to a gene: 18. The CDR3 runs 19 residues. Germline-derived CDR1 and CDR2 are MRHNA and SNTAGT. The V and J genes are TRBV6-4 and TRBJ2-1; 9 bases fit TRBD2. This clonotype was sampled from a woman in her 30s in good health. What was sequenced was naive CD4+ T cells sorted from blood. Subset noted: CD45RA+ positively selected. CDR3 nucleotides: TGTGCCAGCAGTGTCGCCCTCTACACGCTAGCGGGGACTCACAATGAGCAGTTCTTC. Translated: CASSVALYTLAGTHNEQFF.